These 19 T cell receptor beta chains share one sample of origin, sequenced in a study of T cells in Graves' hyperthyroidism and ophthalmopathy. The TCR beta CDR3 regions underwent amplification using RNA transcripts as the source. HTBI primers were the set used in a first-round RT-PCR of the TCR CDR3. In TCRdb, the multiplex PCR reads were re-called with MiXCR into one record per CDR3 protein. The sample lists about 350,000 distinct CDR3 sequences, about a fifth occurring once. Sequences were obtained from blood. These receptors all come from a woman aged 18-30 years with Graves' hyperthyroidism.

This clonotype was found many times. The genes are TRBV11-2 and TRBJ2-5; perhaps TRBD1 as D (5 bases). CDR3 length equals 15 residues. The germline V and J ends were trimmed by 1 base and 2 bases, with 11 bases remaining between them. Germline CDR1 is SGHAT and CDR2 is FQNNGV. CDR3 nucleotide sequence: TGTGCCAGCAGCTTAGGTTCGACAGCGCAAGAGACCCAGTACTTC. Protein: CASSLGSTAQETQYF.

This clonotype showed up many times. V and J are TRBV12-3 or TRBV12-4 and TRBJ2-7, with D unclear. V was trimmed by 3 bases and J by 1 base, leaving 10 bases between them. This CDR3 contains 14 residues. The CDR3 DNA is TGTGCCAGCAGTTTCACCAGGCGATCCTACGAGCAGTACTTC. Protein: CASSFTRRSYEQYF.

This clonotype was seen ten or more times. The chain recombines TRBV27 with TRBJ1-2, with D unresolved. Trimming removed 6 bases at V and 4 bases at J, with 12 bases between. The CDR3 sequence is 13 residues long. CDR1 and CDR2 (germline): MNHEY, SMNVEV (reference sequence). Here the CDR3 reads CASRGTEFYGYTF. CDR3 sequence (DNA): TGTGCCAGCAGGGGTACAGAGTTCTATGGCTACACCTTC.

This clonotype was detected many times. The chain links TRBV5-1 to TRBJ1-2; the D is unclear. Germline V CDR1 and CDR2: SGHRS, YFSETQ. V lost 4 bases, J lost 2 bases, and 12 bases lay in between. The CDR3 contains 14 residues. CDR3 residues: CASSQTGPNYGYTF. Here the CDR3 DNA reads TGCGCCAGCAGCCAAACCGGGCCGAACTATGGCTACACCTTC.

This clonotype was seen at least ten times. The V call is TRBV6-1, the J call TRBJ1-2; TRBD1 aligns across 10 bases. J lost 4 bases, V lost 6 bases, and 8 bases had no gene match. This CDR3 spans 15 amino acids. CDR1 is MNHNS and CDR2 is SASEGT in the germline V gene. CDR3 residues: CASRRDRGTGYGYTF. CDR3 DNA sequence: TGTGCCAGCAGGCGGGACAGGGGAACGGGCTATGGCTACACCTTC.

Only a few counts were recorded for this clonotype. The V gene is TRBV28, the J gene TRBJ1-1; no clear D gene. Trimming cost V 2 bases and J 6 bases, with 13 bases left between them. CDR1 and CDR2 from the germline V gene are MDHEN and SYDVKM. The CDR3 has 14 residues. The CDR3 DNA reads as TGTGCCAGCAGTTTAGCGATCAATCGCGCTGAAGCTTTCTTT. This gives the protein CASSLAINRAEAFF. The full variable domain, its missing parts supplied by reference TRBV28 and TRBJ1-1, is DVKVTQSSRYLVKRTGEKVFLECVQDMDHENMFWYRQDPGLGLRLIYFSYDVKMKEKGDIPEGYSVSREKKERFSLILESASTNQTSMYLCASSLAINRAEAFFGQGTRLTVV.

The chain has TRBV28 and TRBJ2-7, with TRBD1 identical over 8 bases. The CDR3 spans 16 residues. The J segment lost 3 bases and the V segment lost 4 bases, leaving 11 bases of the junction unmatched. CDR1 is MDHEN, CDR2 SYDVKM, per germline. CDR3 DNA: TGTGCCAGCAGTTCTTATACCGACAGGGGTCACTACGAGCAGTACTTC. Its protein is CASSSYTDRGHYEQYF.

This clonotype showed up many times. The chain couples TRBV12-3 or TRBV12-4 to TRBJ1-1; no reliable D call. Trimming took off 3 bases at V and 8 bases at J, with 10 bases between the two ends. The CDR3 is made up of 12 amino acids. The chain's CDR3 is CASSFLAGEAFF. The DNA for the CDR3 is TGTGCCAGCAGTTTTTTGGCGGGGGAAGCTTTCTTT.

This clonotype was seen ten or more times. The chain is built from TRBV20-1 and TRBJ1-5, with TRBD1 matching 9 bases. V shed 3 bases, J shed 7 bases, and the junction held 10 bases outside the gene matches. The CDR3 covers 15 residues. CDR1 is DFQATT and CDR2 is SNEGSKA in the germline V gene (reference sequence). Here the CDR3 reads CSASMDRGKGQPQHF. Written as DNA, the CDR3 is TGCAGTGCTAGTATGGACAGGGGCAAAGGGCAGCCCCAGCATTTT.

Ten or more counts support this clonotype. This chain joins TRBV2 and TRBJ1-2; TRBD1 is a possible D gene (5 bases). The V and J ends lost 3 bases and 8 bases respectively, with 10 bases between them. The CDR3 is made up of 12 amino acids. Germline V gives CDR1 SNHLY, CDR2 FYNNEI. CDR3 protein: CASSDMGEGYTF. CDR3 in DNA: TGTGCCAGCAGTGATATGGGGGAAGGCTACACCTTC.

This clonotype was counted many times. V and J are TRBV29-1 and TRBJ2-2; TRBD1 agrees at 7 bases. CDR3 size: 14 residues. Germline trimming cut 4 bases from V and 4 bases from J; bases unmatched to any gene: 6. Per the germline V gene, CDR1 is SQVTM and CDR2 is ANQGSEA. CDR3 DNA: TGCAGCGTTGTAGAGACAGGGCCCACCGGGGAGCTGTTTTTT. It encodes CSVVETGPTGELFF.

At least ten counts were recorded for this clonotype. The chain combines TRBV7-9 with TRBJ2-7; a weak D match, TRBD2 (6 bases). Per germline, CDR1 SEHNR and CDR2 FQNEAQ (reference sequence). This CDR3 contains 16 residues. The V and J ends lost 1 base and 2 bases respectively, with 15 bases between them. Here the CDR3 DNA reads TGTGCCAGCAGCTTAGAAGCCCTGGGAGGTACCTACGAGCAGTACTTC. This gives the protein CASSLEALGGTYEQYF.

This clonotype was seen repeatedly, ten times or more. A read error may produce the germline difference seen at one junction end. The chain is built from TRBV5-1 and TRBJ1-1, with 8 bases fitting TRBD1. Germline V lookup: CDR1 SGHRS, CDR2 YFSETQ. The CDR3 is made up of 11 amino acids. The CDR3 sequence: CASSLQEGQEF. As DNA, the CDR3 is TGCGCCAGCAGCCTACAGGAGGGACAGGAGTTT.

This clonotype came up many times. This rearrangement joins TRBV27 to TRBJ2-7, with no clear D. Germline assignment: CDR1 MNHEY and CDR2 SMNVEV (reference sequence). There are 12 residues in the CDR3. V gave up 4 bases and J gave up 2 bases, with 6 bases separating them. The CDR3 sequence: CASSSKTYEQYF. The CDR3 DNA reads as TGTGCCAGCAGTTCTAAGACCTACGAGCAGTACTTC.

This clonotype was seen ten or more times. V and J are TRBV7-9 and TRBJ2-7; 7 bases agree with TRBD2. Per germline, CDR1 SEHNR and CDR2 FQNEAQ (reference sequence). CDR3 length equals 15 residues. The junction had 14 bases not matched to a gene; V was cut back by 5 bases and J by 7 bases. Here the CDR3 reads CASSRRAGRATEQYF. The DNA of the CDR3 is TGTGCCAGCAGCAGAAGGGCGGGGAGGGCCACTGAGCAGTACTTC.

With respect to this clonotype: One base away lies a much larger clone, so this may be a sequencing read error. Lacking the conserved final phenylalanine or tryptophan, this CDR3 likely reflects a read error. This chain uses TRBV20-1 with TRBJ1-2; D is perhaps TRBD1 (5 bases). Germline CDR1 and CDR2: DFQATT and SNEGSKA (reference sequence). This CDR3 region has 13 residues. Trimming took 3 bases from V and 6 from J, leaving 14 bases between them. CDR3 bases: TGCAGTGCTAGGGAGGGGCCAGGCCATGGCTACACCGTC. This codes for CSAREGPGHGYTV.

This clonotype occurred many times. A much larger clone differs by one base, so this may be a read error. The CDR3 region has the DNA TGTGCCAGCAGTTTCACAGGGAACTACGAGCAGTACTTC. Encoded protein: CASSFTGNYEQYF. This chain uses TRBV28 with TRBJ2-7; D possibly corresponds to TRBD1 (6 bases). Germline loops: CDR1 MDHEN, CDR2 SYDVKM. V was shortened by 3 bases and J by 3 bases, with 9 bases between the two germline ends. This CDR3 comprises 13 residues.

This clonotype was seen at least ten times. The V gene is TRBV27, the J gene TRBJ1-1, with 7 positions matching TRBD1. The germline CDR1 and CDR2 sequences are MNHEY and SMNVEV (reference sequence). Trimming at V came to 5 bases and at J to 1 base, leaving 13 bases not matched to a gene. The CDR3 is 17 residues long. The CDR3 DNA reads as TGTGCCAGCAGTCCCCGACAGGGAGGTTTTTCGAACACTGAAGCTTTCTTT. It translates to CASSPRQGGFSNTEAFF.

V and J are TRBV4-1 and TRBJ2-4; D is uncertain. Trimming shortened V by 4 bases and J by 0 bases, and 19 bases separated the two germline ends. CDR1 is MGHRA, CDR2 YSYEKL, per germline. CDR3 length: 18 amino acids. CDR3 bases: TGCGCCAGCAGCCTTAACCGGGCCCTCGGCAAAGCCAAAAACATTCAGTACTTC. Translating it yields CASSLNRALGKAKNIQYF.